This passage covers 23 T cell receptor beta chains from one sample sequenced in a study of blood T cell repertoires in COVID-19. Sequencing used immunoSEQ multiplex PCR; TCRdb keeps in-frame clones, though not all of them. The sample gives around 25,000 clones, about 77% of which show up once; over 12% is in the top ten. The sample comprised peripheral blood. These receptors came from a man aged 80 or over with active or convalescent COVID-19.

The V and J genes are TRBV7-6 and TRBJ2-1; TRBD1 agrees at 9 bases. Trimming took 2 bases from V and 6 from J; bases not matched to a gene: 5. The CDR3 has 15 amino acids. Looked up from germline, CDR1 is SGHVS and CDR2 is FNYEAQ. CDR3 region: CASSLPRTGVNEQFF. CDR3 sequence (DNA): TGTGCCAGCAGCTTACCAAGGACAGGGGTCAATGAGCAGTTCTTC.

J is TRBJ2-3 and V is TRBV6-5; no reliable D call. The germline V gene has CDR1 MNHEY and CDR2 SVGAGI. V shed 7 bases and J shed 8 bases, with 7 bases lying between them. The CDR3 is 10 amino acids. CDR3 loop: CASTAGTQYF. Written as DNA, the CDR3 is TGTGCCAGCACCGCCGGTACGCAGTATTTT.

About this clone itself: One end of the junction varies from germline; a read error may be responsible. The J gene is TRBJ2-7, the V gene TRBV7-8, with TRBD2 matching over 9 bases. The CDR3 loop spans 18 amino acids. Germline V gives CDR1 SGHVS, CDR2 FQNEAQ. CDR3 amino acids: CASSLVFRREGLSSEQYF. In DNA, the CDR3 is TGTGCCAGCAGCTTAGTTTTCCGGCGGGAGGGTCTATCCTCCGAGCAGTACTTC.

The chain links TRBV5-1 to TRBJ2-5; 13 nucleotides agree with TRBD2. This CDR3 is built from 19 residues. Trimming at V came to 0 bases and at J to 1 base, leaving 9 bases not matched to a gene. Germline V gene lookup returns CDR1 SGHRS and CDR2 YFSETQ. The CDR3 sequence: CASSLAGTSGKGSQETQYF. The CDR3 nucleotides read TGCGCCAGCAGCTTGGCCGGGACTAGCGGGAAAGGGTCCCAAGAGACCCAGTACTTC.

Sample share makes this clone medium-sized. The chain uses TRBV18 and TRBJ2-7, with D possibly TRBD2 on 6 matching bases. The CDR3 loop spans 15 amino acids. V dropped 0 bases and J dropped 3 bases, with 12 bases sitting between them. Germline V gene lookup returns CDR1 KGHSH and CDR2 LQKENI. The CDR3 region has the DNA TGTGCCAGCTCACCACCCCTCGGGGGAAACTACGAGCAGTACTTC. This gives the protein CASSPPLGGNYEQYF.

The chain has TRBV7-2 and TRBJ2-2; 8 bases agree with TRBD2. Germline CDR1 SGHTA, CDR2 FQGNSA. The trim removed 6 bases at V and 5 bases at J, leaving 8 bases unmatched. The CDR3 covers 15 residues. The CDR3 DNA follows: TGTGCCAGCAGGGTCGGGACTAGAGGGACCGGGGAGCTGTTTTTT. It specifies CASRVGTRGTGELFF. Combining the CDR3 with reference TRBV7-2 and TRBJ2-2 gives the whole variable domain GAGVSQSPSNKVTEKGKDVELRCDPISGHTALYWYRQSLGQGLEFLIYFQGNSAPDKSGLPSDRFSAERTGGSVSTLTIQRTQQEDSAVYLCASRVGTRGTGELFFGEGSRLTVL.

The chain has TRBV5-6 and TRBJ2-6; TRBD1 agrees at 7 bases. With 4 bases clipped from V and 1 base from J, the junction kept 5 bases outside the gene matches. CDR1 is SGHDT, CDR2 YYEEEE, per germline. This CDR3 comprises 16 residues. The CDR3 loop reads CASSQSRGSGANVLTF. CDR3 nucleotide sequence: TGTGCCAGCAGCCAGAGCAGGGGGTCTGGGGCCAACGTCCTGACTTTC.

The chain combines TRBV12-3 or TRBV12-4 with TRBJ2-2; no firm D call. The length of the CDR3 is 13 residues. Trimming cost V 8 bases and J 2 bases, with 9 bases left between them. CDR3 sequence: CASSLINTGELFF. CDR3 nucleotide sequence: TGTGCCAGCTCTTTAATTAACACCGGGGAGCTGTTTTTT.

This sequence joins TRBV5-5 and TRBJ2-2; no definite D call. This CDR3 is built from 15 residues. Germline CDR1 reads SGHKS; CDR2 reads YYEKEE (reference sequence). Between the trimmed V and J ends, which lost 2 bases and 2 bases, there was a span of 10 bases. The CDR3 DNA follows: TGTGCCAGCAGCTTCTATGGTCTCAACACCGGGGAGCTGTTTTTT. It is translated as CASSFYGLNTGELFF.

This chain joins TRBV9 and TRBJ1-2, with 7 bases identical to TRBD1. Per germline, CDR1 SGDLS and CDR2 YYNGEE. The CDR3 contains 12 residues. Losses at the gene ends were 0 bases for V and 7 bases for J; bases not matched to a gene: 0. The CDR3 region has the DNA TGTGCCAGCAGCGTAGAGGGGGCTGGCTACACCTTC. This codes for CASSVEGAGYTF.

The V call is TRBV11-2, the J call TRBJ2-3; 11 bases match TRBD2. CDR1 and CDR2 (germline): SGHAT, FQNNGV. The V segment lost 4 bases and the J segment 4 bases; nucleotides outside the gene matches: 10. The CDR3 is made up of 17 amino acids. The CDR3 nucleotides read TGTGCCAGCAGCTCCGAGGTAGCGGGGGGGTGGGCAGATACGCAGTATTTT. Amino acids: CASSSEVAGGWADTQYF.

The chain carries TRBV6-2 or TRBV6-3 and TRBJ2-5; the match to TRBD2 covers 11 bases. This CDR3 has 16 residues. Looked up from germline, CDR1 is MNHEY and CDR2 is SVGEGT. With V trimmed by 4 bases and J by 5 bases, 9 bases remained unmatched. The CDR3 DNA sequence: TGTGCCAGCAGTTCTGACCGACTAGCGGGGAAGGAGACCCAGTACTTC. Translation: CASSSDRLAGKETQYF.

The chain has TRBV11-2 and TRBJ1-1; D might be TRBD1 (5 bases). The V and J ends lost 2 bases and 0 bases respectively, with 13 bases between them. CDR3 size: 16 residues. Germline V gene lookup returns CDR1 SGHAT and CDR2 FQNNGV. The CDR3 bases are TGTGCCAGCAGCTTAAGGTGGGGCGACATGAACACTGAAGCTTTCTTT. Translating gives CASSLRWGDMNTEAFF.

This chain joins TRBV18 and TRBJ1-1; 7 bases are a match to TRBD1. The CDR3 has 15 amino acids. Losses at the gene ends were 4 bases for V and 3 bases for J; bases not matched to a gene: 8. Germline V gene data show CDR1 as KGHSH and CDR2 as LQKENI. The CDR3 DNA reads TGTGCCAGCTCACGACAGGGTGGAGGGGACACTGAAGCTTTCTTT. It translates to CASSRQGGGDTEAFF. The variable domain in full, completed from reference TRBV18 and TRBJ1-1, reads NAGVMQNPRHLVRRRGQEARLRCSPMKGHSHVYWYRQLPEEGLKFMVYLQKENIIDESGMPKERFSAEFPKEGPSILRIQQVVRGDSAAYFCASSRQGGGDTEAFFGQGTRLTVV.

V and J are TRBV7-9 and TRBJ2-1; TRBD2 agrees at 13 bases. This CDR3 contains 17 residues. CDR1 and CDR2 (germline): SEHNR, FQNEAQ (reference sequence). V lost 5 bases and J lost 3; bases outside the gene matches: 7. The CDR3 region is CASSTRLAGGGYNEQFF. CDR3 DNA sequence: TGTGCCAGCAGCACCCGACTAGCGGGGGGCGGCTACAATGAGCAGTTCTTC.

The chain has TRBV5-4 and TRBJ2-5; a possible D gene is TRBD2 (5 bases). V gave up 0 bases and J gave up 5 bases, with 8 bases separating them. The CDR3 loop spans 13 amino acids. Germline CDR1 is SGHNT and CDR2 is YYREEE (reference sequence). The CDR3 is CASSLAGRETQYF. In DNA form, the CDR3 reads TGTGCCAGCAGCTTGGCGGGAAGGGAGACCCAGTACTTC.

The V and J genes are TRBV5-4 and TRBJ2-7, with 8 bases that match TRBD2. The germline V gene encodes CDR1 SGHNT and CDR2 YYREEE (reference sequence). The V gene end was trimmed by 6 bases and the J gene end by 4 bases; junction bases not matched to a gene: 18. The CDR3 runs 17 residues. CDR3 bases: TGTGCCAGCACACCGACTAATAGCGGGGAGGGGAGGTACGAGCAGTACTTC. Its protein product is CASTPTNSGEGRYEQYF.

The chain employs TRBV7-2 and TRBJ1-5; a weak D match, TRBD1 (6 bases). The CDR3 is made up of 16 amino acids. Germline loops: CDR1 SGHTA, CDR2 FQGNSA. V was trimmed by 7 bases and J by 2 bases, leaving 18 bases between them. In DNA, the CDR3 is TGTGCCAGCACTCAACAGTCAGGGGTAGGCAATCAGCCCCAGCATTTT. Translation gives CASTQQSGVGNQPQHF. Filled out from reference TRBV7-2 and TRBJ1-5, the complete variable domain reads GAGVSQSPSNKVTEKGKDVELRCDPISGHTALYWYRQSLGQGLEFLIYFQGNSAPDKSGLPSDRFSAERTGGSVSTLTIQRTQQEDSAVYLCASTQQSGVGNQPQHFGDGTRLSIL.

The chain is built from TRBV6-5 and TRBJ1-1; D call uncertain. Germline loops: CDR1 MNHEY, CDR2 SVGAGI. The V end was cut by 0 bases, the J end by 1 base, with 9 bases between. This CDR3 region has 15 residues. CDR3 region: CASSYSKRPNTEAFF. The CDR3 region has the DNA TGTGCCAGCAGTTACTCGAAGCGCCCGAACACTGAAGCTTTCTTT.

The chain has TRBV9 and TRBJ2-1, with 11 positions matching TRBD2. Germline-derived CDR1 and CDR2 are SGDLS and YYNGEE. The CDR3 is 15 amino acids. The V and J ends lost 3 bases and 6 bases, in that order; junction bases with no gene match: 5. In DNA, the CDR3 is TGTGCCAGCAGCGCAACTAGCGGGAGCAGCAATGAGCAGTTCTTC. Amino acid sequence: CASSATSGSSNEQFF.

This clone was found once. V and J are TRBV7-2 and TRBJ2-3; 8 nucleotides match TRBD2. The CDR3 spans 14 residues. With V trimmed by 5 bases and J by 4 bases, 5 bases remained unmatched. Germline V gene lookup returns CDR1 SGHTA and CDR2 FQGNSA. This chain's CDR3 is CASSRTSRADTQYF. CDR3 nucleotides: TGTGCCAGCAGCAGGACTAGCCGGGCAGATACGCAGTATTTT.

V is TRBV29-1 and J is TRBJ2-7, with a possible D match to TRBD2 (6 bases). There are 15 residues in the CDR3. Trimming pared 3 bases from V and 3 bases from J, leaving 18 bases between. Germline CDR1 is SQVTM and CDR2 is ANQGSEA. This chain's CDR3 is CSVEWWEDLDYEQYF. The CDR3 DNA is TGCAGCGTTGAGTGGTGGGAGGACCTGGACTACGAGCAGTACTTC.

This sequence joins TRBV5-6 and TRBJ1-1; TRBD1 matches at 9 bases. This CDR3 contains 14 residues. J lost 4 bases, V lost 4 bases, and 5 bases had no gene match. Germline CDR1 and CDR2: SGHDT and YYEEEE. CDR3 amino acids: CASSDKTGGTEAFF. For the CDR3, the DNA is TGTGCCAGCAGCGATAAGACAGGGGGCACTGAAGCTTTCTTT.